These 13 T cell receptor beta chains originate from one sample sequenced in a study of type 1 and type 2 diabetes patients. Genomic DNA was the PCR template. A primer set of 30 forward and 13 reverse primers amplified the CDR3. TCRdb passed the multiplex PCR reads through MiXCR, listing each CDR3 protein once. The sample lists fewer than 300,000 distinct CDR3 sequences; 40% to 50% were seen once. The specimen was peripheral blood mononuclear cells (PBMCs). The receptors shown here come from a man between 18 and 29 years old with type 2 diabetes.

CDR3 sequence reads: CASRGTSGGNEQFF. The CDR3 DNA reads as TGTGCCAGCAGAGGGACTAGCGGGGGAAATGAGCAGTTCTTC. The chain uses TRBV30 and TRBJ2-5; 14 bases align to TRBD2. The DNA end is a closer match to TRBJ2-1, so the J assignment may be wrong. Germline V gives CDR1 GTSNPN, CDR2 SVGIG (reference sequence). CDR3 length: 14 amino acids.

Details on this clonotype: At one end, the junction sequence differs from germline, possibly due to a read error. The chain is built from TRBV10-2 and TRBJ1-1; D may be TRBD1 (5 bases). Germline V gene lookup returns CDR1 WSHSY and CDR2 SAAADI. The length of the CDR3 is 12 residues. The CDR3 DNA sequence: TGCGCCAGCAGCCTGACCGGGACTGAAACTTTCTTT. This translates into CASSLTGTETFF.

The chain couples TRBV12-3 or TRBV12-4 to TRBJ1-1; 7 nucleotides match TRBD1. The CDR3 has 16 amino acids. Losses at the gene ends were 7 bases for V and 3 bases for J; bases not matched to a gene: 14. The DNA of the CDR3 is TGTGCCAGCACCACTTCGAACAGGGGCGTGCACACTGAAGCTTTCTTT. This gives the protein CASTTSNRGVHTEAFF.

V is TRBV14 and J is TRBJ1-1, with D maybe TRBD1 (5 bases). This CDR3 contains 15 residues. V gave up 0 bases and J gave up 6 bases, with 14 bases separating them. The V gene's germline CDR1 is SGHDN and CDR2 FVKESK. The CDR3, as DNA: TGTGCCAGCAGCCAAGATTATACAGGCGGATCTGAAGCTTTCTTT. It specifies CASSQDYTGGSEAFF.

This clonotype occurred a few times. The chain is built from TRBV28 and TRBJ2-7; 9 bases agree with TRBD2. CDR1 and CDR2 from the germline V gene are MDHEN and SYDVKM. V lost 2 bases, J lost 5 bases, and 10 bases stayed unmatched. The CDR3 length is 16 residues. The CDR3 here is CASSLMTGGRVHEQYF. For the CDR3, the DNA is TGTGCCAGCAGTTTAATGACCGGCGGGAGGGTCCACGAGCAGTACTTC.

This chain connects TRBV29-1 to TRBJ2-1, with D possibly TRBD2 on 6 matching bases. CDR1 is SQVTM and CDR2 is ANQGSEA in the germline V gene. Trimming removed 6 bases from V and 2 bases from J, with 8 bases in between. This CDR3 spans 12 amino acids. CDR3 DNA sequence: TGCAGCGTGCGGGGCCCCTACAATGAGCAGTTCTTC. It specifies CSVRGPYNEQFF.

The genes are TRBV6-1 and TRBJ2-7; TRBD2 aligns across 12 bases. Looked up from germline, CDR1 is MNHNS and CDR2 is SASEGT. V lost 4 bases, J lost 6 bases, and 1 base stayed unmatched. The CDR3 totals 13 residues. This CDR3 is CASSVLAGGEQYF. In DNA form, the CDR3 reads TGTGCCAGCAGTGTACTAGCGGGAGGCGAGCAGTACTTC.

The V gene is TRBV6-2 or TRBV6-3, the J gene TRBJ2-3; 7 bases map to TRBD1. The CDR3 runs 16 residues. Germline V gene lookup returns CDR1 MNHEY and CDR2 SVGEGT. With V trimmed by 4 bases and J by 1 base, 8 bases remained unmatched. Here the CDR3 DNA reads TGTGCCAGCAGTTTCACGTCCGGGACAGGCACAGATACGCAGTATTTT. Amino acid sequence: CASSFTSGTGTDTQYF.

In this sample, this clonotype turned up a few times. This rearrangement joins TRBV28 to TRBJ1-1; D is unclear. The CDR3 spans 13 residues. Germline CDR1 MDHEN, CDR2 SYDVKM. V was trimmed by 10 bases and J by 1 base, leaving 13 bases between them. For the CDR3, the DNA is TGTGCCACCAAGCCCGGGTGGAACACTGAAGCTTTCTTT. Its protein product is CATKPGWNTEAFF.

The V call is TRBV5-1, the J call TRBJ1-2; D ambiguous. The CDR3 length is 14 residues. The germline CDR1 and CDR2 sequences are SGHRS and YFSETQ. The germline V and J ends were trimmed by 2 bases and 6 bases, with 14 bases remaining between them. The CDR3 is CASSFDVDSDGYTF. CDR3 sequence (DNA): TGCGCCAGCAGCTTCGACGTGGATTCGGATGGCTACACCTTC.

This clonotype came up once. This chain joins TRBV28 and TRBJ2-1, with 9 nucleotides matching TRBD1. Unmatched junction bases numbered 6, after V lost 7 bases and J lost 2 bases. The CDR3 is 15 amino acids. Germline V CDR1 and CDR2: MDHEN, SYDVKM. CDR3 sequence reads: CASTGDRVPYNEQFF. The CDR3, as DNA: TGTGCCAGCACTGGGGACAGGGTCCCCTACAATGAGCAGTTCTTC. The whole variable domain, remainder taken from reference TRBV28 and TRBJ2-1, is DVKVTQSSRYLVKRTGEKVFLECVQDMDHENMFWYRQDPGLGLRLIYFSYDVKMKEKGDIPEGYSVSREKKERFSLILESASTNQTSMYLCASTGDRVPYNEQFFGPGTRLTVL.

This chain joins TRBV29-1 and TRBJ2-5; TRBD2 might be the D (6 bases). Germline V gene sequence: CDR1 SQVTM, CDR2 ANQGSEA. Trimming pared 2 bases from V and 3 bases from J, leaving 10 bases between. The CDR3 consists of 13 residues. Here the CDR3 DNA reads TGCAGCGTTGAACGGCCGGGAGAAGAGACCCAGTACTTC. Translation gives CSVERPGEETQYF.

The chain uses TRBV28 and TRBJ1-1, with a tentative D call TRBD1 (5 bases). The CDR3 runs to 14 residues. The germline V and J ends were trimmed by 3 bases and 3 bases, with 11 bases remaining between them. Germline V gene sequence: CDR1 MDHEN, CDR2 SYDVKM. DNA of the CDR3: TGTGCCAGCAGTTTGGGGGGTCGGCACACTGAAGCTTTCTTT. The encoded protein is CASSLGGRHTEAFF.